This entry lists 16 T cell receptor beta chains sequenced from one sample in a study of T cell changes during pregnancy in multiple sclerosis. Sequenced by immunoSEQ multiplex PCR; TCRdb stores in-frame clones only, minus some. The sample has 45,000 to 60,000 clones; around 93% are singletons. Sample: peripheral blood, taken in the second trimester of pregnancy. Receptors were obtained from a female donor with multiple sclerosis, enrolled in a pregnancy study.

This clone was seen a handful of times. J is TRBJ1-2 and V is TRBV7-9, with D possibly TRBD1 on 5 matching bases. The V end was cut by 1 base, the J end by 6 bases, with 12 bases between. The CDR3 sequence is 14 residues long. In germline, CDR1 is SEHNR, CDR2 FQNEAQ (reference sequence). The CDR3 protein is CASSLVPGLNGYTF. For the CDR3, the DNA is TGTGCCAGCAGCTTAGTACCAGGGCTCAATGGCTACACCTTC.

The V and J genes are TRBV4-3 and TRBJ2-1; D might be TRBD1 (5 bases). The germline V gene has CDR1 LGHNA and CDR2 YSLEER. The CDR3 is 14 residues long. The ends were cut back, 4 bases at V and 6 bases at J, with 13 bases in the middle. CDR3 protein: CASSRYGALNEQFF. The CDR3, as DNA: TGCGCCAGCAGCCGGTATGGGGCCCTCAATGAGCAGTTCTTC.

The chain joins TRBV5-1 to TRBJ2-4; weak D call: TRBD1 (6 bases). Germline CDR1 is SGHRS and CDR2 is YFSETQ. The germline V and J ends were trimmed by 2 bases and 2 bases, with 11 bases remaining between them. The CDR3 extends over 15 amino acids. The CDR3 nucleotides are TGCGCCAGCAGCTTATTACAGGGTACCAAAAACATTCAGTACTTC. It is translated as CASSLLQGTKNIQYF.

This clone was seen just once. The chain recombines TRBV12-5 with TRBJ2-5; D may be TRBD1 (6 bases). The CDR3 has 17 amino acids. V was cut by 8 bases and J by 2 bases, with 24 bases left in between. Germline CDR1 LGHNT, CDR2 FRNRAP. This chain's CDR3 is CASLLRTGNSLQETQYF. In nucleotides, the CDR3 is TGTGCTAGTCTCCTCCGAACAGGGAACTCCTTACAAGAGACCCAGTACTTC.

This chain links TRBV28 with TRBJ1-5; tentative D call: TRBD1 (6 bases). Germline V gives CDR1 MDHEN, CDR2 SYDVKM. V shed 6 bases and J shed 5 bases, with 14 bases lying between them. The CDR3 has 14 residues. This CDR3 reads CASSPRAGDQPQHF. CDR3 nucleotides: TGTGCCAGCAGCCCCCGGGCAGGGGATCAGCCCCAGCATTTT. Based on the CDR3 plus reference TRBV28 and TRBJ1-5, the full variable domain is DVKVTQSSRYLVKRTGEKVFLECVQDMDHENMFWYRQDPGLGLRLIYFSYDVKMKEKGDIPEGYSVSREKKERFSLILESASTNQTSMYLCASSPRAGDQPQHFGDGTRLSIL.

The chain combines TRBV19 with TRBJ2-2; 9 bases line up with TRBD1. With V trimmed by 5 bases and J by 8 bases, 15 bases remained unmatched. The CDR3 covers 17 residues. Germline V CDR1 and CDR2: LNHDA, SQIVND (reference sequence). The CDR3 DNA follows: TGTGCCAGTAGTCCTCACTCCCTACAGGGGGCATCGGGGGAGCTGTTTTTT. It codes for CASSPHSLQGASGELFF.

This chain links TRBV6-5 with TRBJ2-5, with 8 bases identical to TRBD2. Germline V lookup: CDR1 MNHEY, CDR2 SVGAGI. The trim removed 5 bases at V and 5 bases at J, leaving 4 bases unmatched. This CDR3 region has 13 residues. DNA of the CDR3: TGTGCCAGCAGTCCCGGGGGGGTTGAGACCCAGTACTTC. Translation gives CASSPGGVETQYF.

The CDR3 is CASRVWGGETQYF. For the CDR3, the DNA is TGTGCCAGCCGGGTGTGGGGGGGCGAGACCCAGTACTTC. The chain has TRBV2 and TRBJ2-5; perhaps TRBD2 as D (7 bases). V was trimmed by 8 bases and J by 5 bases, leaving 15 bases between them. CDR1 is SNHLY, CDR2 FYNNEI, per germline. The CDR3 consists of 13 residues. Drawing the rest from reference TRBV2 and TRBJ2-5, the complete variable domain is EPEVTQTPSHQVTQMGQEVILRCVPISNHLYFYWYRQILGQKVEFLVSFYNNEISEKSEIFDDQFSVERPDGSNFTLKIRSTKLEDSAMYFCASRVWGGETQYFGPGTRLLVL.

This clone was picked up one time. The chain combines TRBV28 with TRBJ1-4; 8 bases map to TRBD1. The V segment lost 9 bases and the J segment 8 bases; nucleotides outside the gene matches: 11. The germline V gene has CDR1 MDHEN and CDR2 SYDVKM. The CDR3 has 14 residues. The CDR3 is CASYAGGVHEKLFF. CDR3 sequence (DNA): TGTGCCAGTTACGCAGGGGGCGTCCACGAAAAACTGTTTTTT.

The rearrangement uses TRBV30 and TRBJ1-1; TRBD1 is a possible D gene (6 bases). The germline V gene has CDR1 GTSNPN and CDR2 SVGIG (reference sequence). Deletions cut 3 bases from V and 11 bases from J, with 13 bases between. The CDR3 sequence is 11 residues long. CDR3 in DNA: TGTGCCTGGAGCCAGGGGTGGGAGGCTTTCTTT. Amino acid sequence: CAWSQGWEAFF.

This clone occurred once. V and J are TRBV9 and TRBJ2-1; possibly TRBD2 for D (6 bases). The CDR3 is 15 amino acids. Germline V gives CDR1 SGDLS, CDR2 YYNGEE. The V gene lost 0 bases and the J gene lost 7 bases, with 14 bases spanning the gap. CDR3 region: CASSVDLATGNEQFF. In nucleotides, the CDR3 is TGTGCCAGCAGCGTAGATCTAGCGACTGGAAATGAGCAGTTCTTC.

CDR3 sequence reads: CASSIGGPTGELFF. CDR3 nucleotides: TGTGCCAGCAGTATCGGAGGGCCCACCGGGGAGCTGTTTTTT. The J gene is TRBJ2-2, the V gene TRBV28; tentatively, D is TRBD2 (6 bases). V was cut by 5 bases and J by 4 bases, with 11 bases left in between. Per germline, CDR1 MDHEN and CDR2 SYDVKM. This CDR3 is built from 14 residues. Full variable domain (remainder filled in from reference TRBV28 and TRBJ2-2): DVKVTQSSRYLVKRTGEKVFLECVQDMDHENMFWYRQDPGLGLRLIYFSYDVKMKEKGDIPEGYSVSREKKERFSLILESASTNQTSMYLCASSIGGPTGELFFGEGSRLTVL.

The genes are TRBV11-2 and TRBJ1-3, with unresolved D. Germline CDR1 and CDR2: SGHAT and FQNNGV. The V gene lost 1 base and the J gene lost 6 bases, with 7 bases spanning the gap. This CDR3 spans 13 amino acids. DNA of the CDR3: TGTGCCAGCAGCTTAGCAGGCCAAAACACCATATATTTT. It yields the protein CASSLAGQNTIYF. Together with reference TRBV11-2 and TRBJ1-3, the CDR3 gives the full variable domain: EAGVAQSPRYKIIEKRQSVAFWCNPISGHATLYWYQQILGQGPKLLIQFQNNGVVDDSQLPKDRFSAERLKGVDSTLKIQPAKLEDSAVYLCASSLAGQNTIYFGEGSWLTVV.

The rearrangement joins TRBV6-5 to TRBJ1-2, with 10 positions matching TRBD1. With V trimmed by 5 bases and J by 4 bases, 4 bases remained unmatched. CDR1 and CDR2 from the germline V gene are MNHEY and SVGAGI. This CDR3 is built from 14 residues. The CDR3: CASSPGTGVYGYTF. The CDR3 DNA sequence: TGTGCCAGCAGTCCGGGGACAGGGGTCTATGGCTACACCTTC.

The CDR3 DNA is TGCGCCAGCAGTGAACCCGGACTAGCGGGAGGTAGTGAGCAGTTCTTC. Translation gives CASSEPGLAGGSEQFF. The gene calls are TRBV10-2 and TRBJ2-1; 14 nucleotides agree with TRBD2. The germline CDR1 and CDR2 sequences are WSHSY and SAAADI. With V trimmed by 3 bases and J by 9 bases, 7 bases remained unmatched. The CDR3 is made up of 16 amino acids.

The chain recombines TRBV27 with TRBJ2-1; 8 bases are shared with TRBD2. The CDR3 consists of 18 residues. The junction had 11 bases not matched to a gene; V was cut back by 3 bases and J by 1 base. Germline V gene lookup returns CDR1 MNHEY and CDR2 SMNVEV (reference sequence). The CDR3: CASSFARGLAGSYNEQFF. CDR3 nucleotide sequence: TGTGCCAGCAGTTTTGCGCGGGGGTTAGCGGGGTCCTACAATGAGCAGTTCTTC.